This record covers a single TCR beta chain. Its binding antigen is unknown. Base qualities are not provided; no much larger clone lies one nucleotide away. Reading the germline V gene gives CDR1 MNHEY and CDR2 SVGAGI. V was cut back by 0 bases and J by 8 bases, leaving a gap of 10 bases between them. The CDR3 sequence holds 14 residues, the cysteine and phenylalanine included. Solely the CDR3 DNA is kept, with 42 bases framed from the first base. Genomic DNA was used for TRB sequencing, which was performed with the immunoSEQ assay at survey resolution or with the hsTCRB kit. The paper's processing steps were these. The immunoSEQ software was used for initial read processing, and the LymphoSeq R package was used for repertoire analyses. Clonality was computed as 1 minus normalized Shannon entropy, and a Gini coefficient was also calculated for each TRB dataset. Phenotypes of unsorted samples were inferred by mapping TRB sequences from sorted subsets of the recipient or donor onto the same recipient's unsorted samples. Imported from immuneACCESS, the table was reduced by TCRdb to in-frame sequences with V and J called. These copies leave out some clones; in studies compared against another copy, an unresolved V gene accounts for under half, and the cause of the remainder is not known. The D gene and trimming were derived from the DNA, and the V and J assignments and clone size from that table. This sample comprises tens of thousands of clones, 86% of them detected only once. The ten biggest clones cover 2.5% to 3% of the sample.

The PTCy-treated patients were enrolled in a prospective multi-institutional clinical trial. Peripheral blood and bone marrow mononuclear cells were isolated by Ficoll-Hypaque density centrifugation and were cryopreserved. The data are from a study of T cells after posttransplantation cyclophosphamide (TCRdb year 2016). Turning to the overall study: Using TRB sequencing, the study followed how the T cell repertoire reconstituted after myeloablative bone marrow transplantation in which posttransplantation cyclophosphamide served as GVHD prophylaxis. Antigen receptor sequencing was done on samples from 35 to 45 PTCy-treated patients and from some 15 related bone marrow donors of those patients. Blood from all 35 or so PTCy patients with 1-year posttransplant specimens was subjected to TRB sequencing. Up to roughly 3 additional blood samples from 2 to 5.2 years after transplant were also TRB-sequenced in 3 patients, as was pretransplant blood from a handful of patients. Because TRA and TRB clonality were tightly correlated in 9 samples, subsequent TCR analyses were focused on TRB only. Public TRB sequences were queried against a database of over 3,500 sequences associated with responses to pathogens, tumor antigens, self-antigens and alloantigens. General conclusions and limits of the study: At 1-2 months, donor-recipient similarity was low but rose over the first year, and the later blood repertoires were often dominated by donor CD8+ memory clones. The TRB repertoires of T cells infiltrating skin or the GI tract showed only limited overlap with the TRB repertoires found in blood. Across roughly 40 patients, recipient CMV seropositivity and CMV reactivation were highly associated with TRB clonality; PTCy diversity was similar to CNI/methotrexate controls.

This clonotype was obtained from a man aged 25-40 years with a blood cancer, CMV-positive, and with a related stem cell donor. The sequence joins TRBV6-5 to TRBJ1-4; confidence is insufficient to name the D gene. The sequencing input was PBMCs. The sequence in DNA is TGTGCCAGCAGTTACTCGGCGGTCACGGAAAAACTGTTTTTT. Its protein reads: CASSYSAVTEKLFF.